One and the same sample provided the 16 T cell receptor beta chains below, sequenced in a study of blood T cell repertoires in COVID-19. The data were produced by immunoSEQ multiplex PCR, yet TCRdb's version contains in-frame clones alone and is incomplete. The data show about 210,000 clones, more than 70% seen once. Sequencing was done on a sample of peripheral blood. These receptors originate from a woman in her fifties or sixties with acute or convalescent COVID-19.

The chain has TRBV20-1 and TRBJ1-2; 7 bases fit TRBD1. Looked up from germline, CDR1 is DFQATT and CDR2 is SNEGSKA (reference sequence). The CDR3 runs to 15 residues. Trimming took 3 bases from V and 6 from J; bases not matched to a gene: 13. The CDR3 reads CSASGQELGRDGYTF. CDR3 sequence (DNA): TGCAGTGCTAGTGGACAGGAATTAGGTCGGGATGGCTACACCTTC.

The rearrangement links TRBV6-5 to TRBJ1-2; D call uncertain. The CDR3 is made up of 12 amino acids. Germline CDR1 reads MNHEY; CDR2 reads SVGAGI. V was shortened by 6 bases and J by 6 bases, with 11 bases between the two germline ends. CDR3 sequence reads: CASREGRNGYTF. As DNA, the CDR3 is TGTGCCAGCAGGGAGGGAAGGAATGGCTACACCTTC.

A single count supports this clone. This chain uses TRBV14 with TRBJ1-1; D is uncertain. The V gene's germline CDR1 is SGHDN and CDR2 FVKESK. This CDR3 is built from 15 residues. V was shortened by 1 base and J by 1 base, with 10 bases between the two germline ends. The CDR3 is CASSQGRAGNTEAFF. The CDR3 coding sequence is TGTGCCAGCAGCCAAGGTAGAGCGGGGAACACTGAAGCTTTCTTT.

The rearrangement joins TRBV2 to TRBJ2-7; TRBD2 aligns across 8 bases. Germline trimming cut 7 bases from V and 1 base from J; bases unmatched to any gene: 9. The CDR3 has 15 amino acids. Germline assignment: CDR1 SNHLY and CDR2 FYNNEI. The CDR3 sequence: CASIRGRIPSYEQYF. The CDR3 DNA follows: TGTGCCAGCATCCGCGGGAGGATCCCATCCTACGAGCAGTACTTC.

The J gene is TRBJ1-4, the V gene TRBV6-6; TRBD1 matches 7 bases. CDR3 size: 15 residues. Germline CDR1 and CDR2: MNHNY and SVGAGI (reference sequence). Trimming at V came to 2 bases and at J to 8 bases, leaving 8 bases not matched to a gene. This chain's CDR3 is CASSYPGRGSEKLFF. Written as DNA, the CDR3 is TGTGCCAGCAGTTACCCGGGCAGGGGGTCCGAAAAACTGTTTTTT.

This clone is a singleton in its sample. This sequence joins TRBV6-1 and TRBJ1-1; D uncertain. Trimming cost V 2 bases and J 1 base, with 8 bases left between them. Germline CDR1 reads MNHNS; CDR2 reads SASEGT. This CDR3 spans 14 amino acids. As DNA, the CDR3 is TGTGCCAGCAGTGAACCGGGTAAGAACACTGAAGCTTTCTTT. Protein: CASSEPGKNTEAFF.

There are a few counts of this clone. The CDR3 DNA sequence: TGCGCCAGCAGCTCCGGACTAGTGGCCTACAATGAGCAGTTCTTC. Its protein is CASSSGLVAYNEQFF. V gene TRBV5-1 combines with J gene TRBJ2-1, with TRBD2 matching 7 bases. J lost 2 bases, V lost 3 bases, and 5 bases had no gene match. Germline V lookup: CDR1 SGHRS, CDR2 YFSETQ. The CDR3 consists of 15 residues.

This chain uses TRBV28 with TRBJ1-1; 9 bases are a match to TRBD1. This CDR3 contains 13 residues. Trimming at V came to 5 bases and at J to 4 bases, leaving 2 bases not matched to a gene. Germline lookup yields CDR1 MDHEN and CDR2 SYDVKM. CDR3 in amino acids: CASSPGQGTEAFF. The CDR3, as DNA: TGTGCCAGCAGTCCGGGACAGGGCACTGAAGCTTTCTTT.

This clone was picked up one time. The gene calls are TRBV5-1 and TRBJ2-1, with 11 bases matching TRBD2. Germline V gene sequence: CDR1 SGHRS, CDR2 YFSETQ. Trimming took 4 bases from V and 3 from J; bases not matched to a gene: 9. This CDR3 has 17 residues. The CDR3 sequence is CASSANLAGGIYNEQFF. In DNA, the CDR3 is TGCGCCAGCAGCGCAAACCTAGCGGGAGGAATCTACAATGAGCAGTTCTTC.

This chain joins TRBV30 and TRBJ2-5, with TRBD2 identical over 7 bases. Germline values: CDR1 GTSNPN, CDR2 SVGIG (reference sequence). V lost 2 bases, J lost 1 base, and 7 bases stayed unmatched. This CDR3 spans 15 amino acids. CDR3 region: CAWSREGGSQETQYF. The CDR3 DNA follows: TGTGCCTGGAGTAGGGAGGGAGGGTCCCAAGAGACCCAGTACTTC.

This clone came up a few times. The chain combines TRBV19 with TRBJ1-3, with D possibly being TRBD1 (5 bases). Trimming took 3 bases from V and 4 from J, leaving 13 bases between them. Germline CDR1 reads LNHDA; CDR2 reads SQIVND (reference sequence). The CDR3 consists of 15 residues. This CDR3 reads CASSIQGRPGNTIYF. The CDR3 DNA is TGTGCCAGTAGTATCCAGGGCAGACCGGGAAACACCATATATTTT.

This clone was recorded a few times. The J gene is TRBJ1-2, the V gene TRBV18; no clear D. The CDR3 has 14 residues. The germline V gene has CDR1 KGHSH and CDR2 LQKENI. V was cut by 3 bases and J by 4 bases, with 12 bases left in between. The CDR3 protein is CASSPSQDIYGYTF. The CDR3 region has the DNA TGTGCCAGCTCACCCAGTCAGGATATCTATGGCTACACCTTC.

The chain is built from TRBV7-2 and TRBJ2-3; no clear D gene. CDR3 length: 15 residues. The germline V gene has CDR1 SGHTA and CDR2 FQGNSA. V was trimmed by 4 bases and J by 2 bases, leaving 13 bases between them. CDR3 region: CASSSRSSTTDTQYF. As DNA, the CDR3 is TGTGCCAGCAGCTCCAGGTCAAGTACCACAGATACGCAGTATTTT.

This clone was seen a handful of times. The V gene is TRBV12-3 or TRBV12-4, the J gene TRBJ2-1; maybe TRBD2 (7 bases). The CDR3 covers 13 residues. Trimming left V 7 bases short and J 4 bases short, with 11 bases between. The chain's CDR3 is CASKQGLYNEQFF. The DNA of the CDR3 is TGTGCCAGCAAACAGGGACTATACAATGAGCAGTTCTTC.

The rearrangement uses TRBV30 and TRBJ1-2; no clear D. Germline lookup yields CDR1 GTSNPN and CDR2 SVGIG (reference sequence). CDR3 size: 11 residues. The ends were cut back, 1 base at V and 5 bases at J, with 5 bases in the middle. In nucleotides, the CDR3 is TGTGCCTGGAGTGAAGCTTATGGCTACACCTTC. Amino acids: CAWSEAYGYTF.

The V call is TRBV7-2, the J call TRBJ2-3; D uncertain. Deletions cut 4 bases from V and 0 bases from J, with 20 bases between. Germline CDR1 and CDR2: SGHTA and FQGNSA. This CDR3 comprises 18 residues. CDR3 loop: CASSSPESLAVSTDTQYF. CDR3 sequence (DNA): TGTGCCAGCAGCTCGCCCGAATCATTAGCAGTTAGCACAGATACGCAGTATTTT.